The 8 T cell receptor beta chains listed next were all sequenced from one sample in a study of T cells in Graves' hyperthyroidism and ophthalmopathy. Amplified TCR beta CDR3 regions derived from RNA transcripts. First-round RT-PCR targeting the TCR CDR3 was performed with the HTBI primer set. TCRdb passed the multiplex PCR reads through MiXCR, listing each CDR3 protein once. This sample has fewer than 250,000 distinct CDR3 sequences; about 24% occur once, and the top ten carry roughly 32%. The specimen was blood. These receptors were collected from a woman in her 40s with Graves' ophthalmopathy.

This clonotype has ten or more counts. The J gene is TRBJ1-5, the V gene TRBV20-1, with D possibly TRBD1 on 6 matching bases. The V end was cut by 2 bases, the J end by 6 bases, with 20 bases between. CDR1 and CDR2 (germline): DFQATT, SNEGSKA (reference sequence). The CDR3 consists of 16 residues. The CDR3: CSARSGEQGRRQPQHF. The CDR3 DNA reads TGCAGTGCTAGATCTGGGGAACAGGGTCGGCGTCAGCCCCAGCATTTT.

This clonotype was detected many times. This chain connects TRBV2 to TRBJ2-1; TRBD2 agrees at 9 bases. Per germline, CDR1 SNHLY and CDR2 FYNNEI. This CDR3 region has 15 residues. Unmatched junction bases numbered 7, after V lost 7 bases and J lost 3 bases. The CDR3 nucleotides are TGTGCCAGCATCTCGGGAGCGGGAGGCTACAATGAGCAGTTCTTC. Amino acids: CASISGAGGYNEQFF.

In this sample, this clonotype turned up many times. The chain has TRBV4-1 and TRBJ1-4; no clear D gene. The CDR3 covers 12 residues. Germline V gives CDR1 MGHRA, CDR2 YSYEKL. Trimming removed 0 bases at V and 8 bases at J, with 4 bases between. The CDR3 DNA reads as TGCGCCAGCAGCCAAGATGGGGAAAAACTGTTTTTT. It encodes CASSQDGEKLFF.

This chain's CDR3 is CASSDPTGHAFF. The DNA for the CDR3 is TGTGCCAGCAGTGACCCGACAGGGCACGCTTTCTTT. The rearrangement links TRBV27 to TRBJ1-1, with 7 bases aligning to TRBD1. In germline, CDR1 is MNHEY, CDR2 SMNVEV (reference sequence). The CDR3 sequence is 12 residues long. V was clipped by 5 bases and J by 11 bases; unmatched bases: 8.

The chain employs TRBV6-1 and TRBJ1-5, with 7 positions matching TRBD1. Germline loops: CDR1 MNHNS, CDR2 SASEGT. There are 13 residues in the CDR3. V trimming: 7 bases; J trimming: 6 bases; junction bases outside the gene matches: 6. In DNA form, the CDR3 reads TGTGCCAGCATCCGACAGGGTTTTCAGCCCCAGCATTTT. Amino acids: CASIRQGFQPQHF.

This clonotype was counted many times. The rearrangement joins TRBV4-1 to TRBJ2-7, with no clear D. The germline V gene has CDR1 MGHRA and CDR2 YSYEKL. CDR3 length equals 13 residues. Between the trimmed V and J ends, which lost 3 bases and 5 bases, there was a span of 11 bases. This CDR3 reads CASSQQFLDEQYF. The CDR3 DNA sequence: TGCGCCAGCAGCCAGCAATTCTTGGACGAGCAGTACTTC.

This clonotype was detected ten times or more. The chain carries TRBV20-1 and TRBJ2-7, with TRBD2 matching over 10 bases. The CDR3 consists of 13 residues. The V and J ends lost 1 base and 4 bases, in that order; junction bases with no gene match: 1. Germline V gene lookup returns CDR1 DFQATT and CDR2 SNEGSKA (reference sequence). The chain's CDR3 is CSARVAGGYEQYF. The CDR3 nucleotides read TGCAGTGCTAGAGTAGCGGGGGGTTACGAGCAGTACTTC.

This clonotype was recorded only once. The CDR3 spells CASSYRGVQETQYF. CDR3 sequence (DNA): TGTGCCAGCAGTTACAGGGGGGTACAAGAGACCCAGTACTTC. V is TRBV6-2 or TRBV6-3 and J is TRBJ2-5, with D perhaps given as TRBD1 or TRBD2 (6 bases each). CDR3 length: 14 residues. V gave up 2 bases and J gave up 2 bases, with 9 bases separating them. From germline, CDR1 is MNHEY and CDR2 SVGEGT.